This T cell receptor beta chain is drawn from a study of blood T cells in healthy people across ages. Study-wide points: The lack of PBMC sorting stopped any conclusive naive versus antigen-experienced comparison.

Trimming stripped 7 bases from V and 1 base from J, with 10 bases between. Germline CDR1 reads MNHEY; CDR2 reads SVGEGT. The CDR3 has 14 amino acids. Combining a sample-barcoded 5' primer with a J-beta primer mix, a second PCR ran for roughly 6 to 12 cycles. A template-switch adaptor with 12 random nucleotides tagged each cDNA molecule. TCRdb re-derived calls from the 5' RACE reads in MiXCR, one entry per CDR3 protein. In the table there are about 1,500,000 distinct CDR3 sequences, 25% to 30% of which are singletons. Comments on this clonotype: Its antigen is not identified.

Per sample, at least 6 micrograms of total RNA were extracted. The clonotype comes from a woman in her twenties or thirties in good health. The sequenced sample was blood. The V call is TRBV6-2 or TRBV6-3, the J call TRBJ2-2, with D uncertain. The CDR3 loop reads CASTPWGNTGELFF. CDR3 nucleotide sequence: TGTGCCAGCACCCCATGGGGGAACACCGGGGAGCTGTTTTTT.